The 27 T cell receptor beta chains reported below all come from one sample, sequenced in a study of vaccination and CD4 T cells after COVID-19 (dated by TCRdb to 2022 to 2024). Sample treatment or condition, as interpreted from the label and publication: approximately 9-day PBMC culture with coronavirus spike peptide pools or control peptides (ViraFEST assay). Libraries came from PCR. Sequencing used an Illumina iSeq 100. DNA from cultured CD4+ T cells underwent TCR sequencing with the Oncomine TCR Beta short-read assay at the Johns Hopkins FTIC core. Through fastp at Q25 and MiXCR, TCRdb rebuilt clones from the public reads, retaining in-frame beta chains. Here each entry gathers all rows of one CDR3 protein and keeps the most common genes and DNA. A total of about 15,000 distinct CDR3 sequences appear in this sample, over 50% of them only once. The ten largest clonotypes hold approximately 7.3% of the sample.

No cognate antigen is known for these TCRs. The sequencing input was CD4+ T cells from blood, cultured in vitro. The source of these receptors is a human donor who had recovered from COVID-19.

This chain joins TRBV7-9 and TRBJ2-7; D is perhaps TRBD2 (6 bases). Looked up from germline, CDR1 is SEHNR and CDR2 is FQNEAQ (reference sequence). V was shortened by 5 bases and J by 6 bases, with 11 bases between the two germline ends. This CDR3 comprises 12 residues. The CDR3 DNA sequence: TGTGCCAGCAGCCCGCCGGGGGTCGAGCAGTACTTC. Encoded protein: CASSPPGVEQYF. The variable domain in full, with the rest retrieved from reference TRBV7-9 and TRBJ2-7, is DTGVSQNPRHKITKRGQNVTFRCDPISEHNRLYWYRQTLGQGPEFLTYFQNEAQLEKSRLLSDRFSAERPKGSFSTLEIQRTEQGDSAMYLCASSPPGVEQYFGPGTRLTVT.

DNA for the CDR3: TGTGCCAGCAGCCTCGAAAGTGGGACACCTAACTATGGCTACACCTTC. Amino acid sequence: CASSLESGTPNYGYTF. J is TRBJ1-2 and V is TRBV6-1; tentatively, D is TRBD1 (6 bases). Deletions cut 6 bases from V and 0 bases from J, with 17 bases between. This CDR3 is 16 amino acids long. Germline V lookup: CDR1 MNHNS, CDR2 SASEGT.

This clonotype was counted only a few times. CDR3 sequence (DNA): TGTGCCAGCAGTTTACGGTCCTCTGGAAACACCATATATTTT. This codes for CASSLRSSGNTIYF. V and J are TRBV27 and TRBJ1-3; D uncertain. Germline V gene data show CDR1 as MNHEY and CDR2 as SMNVEV (reference sequence). The CDR3 contains 14 residues. V lost 2 bases and J lost 0, with 5 bases in between.

The chain carries TRBV3-1 and TRBJ1-5, with no clear D. V was clipped by 2 bases and J by 5 bases, with 7 bases between them. This CDR3 region has 13 residues. The germline V gene has CDR1 LGHDT and CDR2 YNNKEL (reference sequence). CDR3 region: CASSQLPDQPQHF. CDR3 nucleotide sequence: TGTGCCAGCAGCCAACTTCCGGATCAGCCCCAGCATTTT.

This chain connects TRBV20-1 to TRBJ1-2, with a tentative D call TRBD1 (5 bases). The CDR3 runs 13 residues. Germline CDR1 DFQATT, CDR2 SNEGSKA (reference sequence). V was pared by 2 bases and J by 4 bases, with 11 bases between. CDR3 sequence (DNA): TGCAGTGCTAGAATAGGGGCGGGCTATGGCTACACCTTC. Protein: CSARIGAGYGYTF.

The chain is built from TRBV28 and TRBJ1-1, with 7 bases matching TRBD1. Germline V gene data show CDR1 as MDHEN and CDR2 as SYDVKM. This CDR3 spans 12 amino acids. Germline trimming cut 2 bases from V and 8 bases from J; bases unmatched to any gene: 2. CDR3 amino acids: CASSLPGGEAFF. The CDR3 DNA sequence: TGTGCCAGCAGTTTACCAGGGGGGGAAGCTTTCTTT. The whole variable domain, filled in from reference TRBV28 and TRBJ1-1, reads DVKVTQSSRYLVKRTGEKVFLECVQDMDHENMFWYRQDPGLGLRLIYFSYDVKMKEKGDIPEGYSVSREKKERFSLILESASTNQTSMYLCASSLPGGEAFFGQGTRLTVV.

The chain recombines TRBV20-1 with TRBJ1-5; D is possibly TRBD1 (5 bases). Germline V gene sequence: CDR1 DFQATT, CDR2 SNEGSKA (reference sequence). V lost 2 bases and J lost 3, with 8 bases in between. The length of the CDR3 is 13 residues. CDR3 bases: TGCAGTGCTAGACGAGGGACCAATCAGCCCCAGCATTTT. Amino acid sequence: CSARRGTNQPQHF.

The chain carries TRBV20-1 and TRBJ2-1, with D perhaps TRBD2 (6 bases). Germline V lookup: CDR1 DFQATT, CDR2 SNEGSKA (reference sequence). V was pared by 1 base and J by 8 bases, with 18 bases between. The CDR3 sequence is 15 residues long. CDR3 nucleotide sequence: TGCAGTGCTAGAGCCCCTAGCGCCCGCGGGGATGAGCAGTTCTTC. This encodes CSARAPSARGDEQFF.

This chain connects TRBV20-1 to TRBJ1-1, with TRBD1 identical over 7 bases. Germline trimming cut 2 bases from V and 3 bases from J; bases unmatched to any gene: 12. This CDR3 comprises 16 residues. The germline gives CDR1 DFQATT, CDR2 SNEGSKA (reference sequence). The CDR3 region has the DNA TGCAGTGCTAGACCCCTCACACAGGGGATGGACACTGAAGCTTTCTTT. As protein: CSARPLTQGMDTEAFF.

The J gene is TRBJ2-5, the V gene TRBV7-9; D is possibly TRBD2 (6 bases). Per germline, CDR1 SEHNR and CDR2 FQNEAQ (reference sequence). The CDR3 consists of 13 residues. The germline V and J ends were trimmed by 5 bases and 3 bases, with 10 bases remaining between them. CDR3: CASSRGGKETQYF. The CDR3 DNA reads TGTGCCAGCAGCCGGGGAGGCAAAGAGACCCAGTACTTC.

This chain uses TRBV24-1 with TRBJ1-2; a weak D match, TRBD1 (6 bases). CDR1 and CDR2 (germline): KGHDR, SFDVKD. The CDR3 covers 15 residues. V was trimmed by 3 bases and J by 4 bases, leaving 14 bases between them. As DNA, the CDR3 is TGTGCCACCAGTGATCCAACAACAGGGTTCTATGGCTACACCTTC. Its protein is CATSDPTTGFYGYTF.

This clonotype is judged large. This sequence joins TRBV25-1 and TRBJ1-6; the D gene is possibly TRBD1 (6 bases). Between the trimmed V and J ends, which lost 3 bases and 8 bases, there was a span of 11 bases. CDR3 length: 14 amino acids. Germline V CDR1 and CDR2: MGHDK, SYGVNS. DNA of the CDR3: TGTGCCAGCAGTGATGGACAGATATATTCACCCCTCCACTTT. Its protein product is CASSDGQIYSPLHF.

The chain joins TRBV11-1 to TRBJ1-2, with D tentatively TRBD1 (6 bases). The V gene's germline CDR1 is SGHAT and CDR2 FQDESV (reference sequence). Trimming pared 1 base from V and 3 bases from J, leaving 12 bases between. This CDR3 spans 15 amino acids. The CDR3 region has the DNA TGTGCCAGCAGCTTAGAGGGACACCGTCACTATGGCTACACCTTC. Residues: CASSLEGHRHYGYTF. Variable domain in full (rest from reference TRBV11-1 and TRBJ1-2): EAEVAQSPRYKITEKSQAVAFWCDPISGHATLYWYRQILGQGPELLVQFQDESVVDDSQLPKDRFSAERLKGVDSTLKIQPAELGDSAMYLCASSLEGHRHYGYTFGSGTRLTVV.

This chain uses TRBV7-9 with TRBJ1-3; the match to TRBD1 covers 12 bases. V was clipped by 4 bases and J by 2 bases; unmatched bases: 9. The germline gives CDR1 SEHNR, CDR2 FQNEAQ (reference sequence). This CDR3 has 18 residues. CDR3 DNA sequence: TGTGCCAGCAGCTCAGGACCGGGACAGGGGGCTACTGGAAACACCATATATTTT. Protein sequence: CASSSGPGQGATGNTIYF.

This clonotype was seen more than once but under ten times. The rearrangement joins TRBV7-6 to TRBJ2-5, with D maybe TRBD2 (6 bases). Trimming removed 4 bases at V and 5 bases at J, with 14 bases between. Germline V gives CDR1 SGHVS, CDR2 FNYEAQ. This CDR3 has 14 residues. This CDR3 is CASSSGLLRETQYF. CDR3 coding DNA: TGTGCCAGCAGCTCGGGACTTCTTAGGGAGACCCAGTACTTC.

This clonotype was seen a few times. The chain employs TRBV7-2 and TRBJ1-5; tentative D call: TRBD1 (5 bases). Germline V gene sequence: CDR1 SGHTA, CDR2 FQGNSA. Trimming stripped 6 bases from V and 3 bases from J, with 9 bases between. The CDR3 totals 13 residues. The CDR3 protein is CASSRQPNQPQHF. Written as DNA, the CDR3 is TGTGCCAGCAGTCGACAGCCCAATCAGCCCCAGCATTTT.

The rearrangement joins TRBV6-1 to TRBJ1-5, with D perhaps matching TRBD1 (6 bases). Germline CDR1 is MNHNS and CDR2 is SASEGT. This CDR3 comprises 15 residues. The V end was cut by 3 bases, the J end by 9 bases, with 18 bases between. CDR3 DNA: TGTGCCAGCAGTGATGAGGGACATGGCTTTGGGCCCCAGCATTTT. Amino acid sequence: CASSDEGHGFGPQHF.

This clonotype was seen more than once but under ten times. The genes are TRBV7-9 and TRBJ1-1; the match to TRBD1 covers 8 bases. This CDR3 comprises 16 residues. Germline CDR1 reads SEHNR; CDR2 reads FQNEAQ (reference sequence). V was pared by 5 bases and J by 1 base, with 9 bases of the junction left unmatched. CDR3 residues: CASSPPGGARNTEAFF. Here the CDR3 DNA reads TGTGCCAGCAGCCCCCCAGGGGGCGCACGGAACACTGAAGCTTTCTTT. Combining the CDR3 with reference TRBV7-9 and TRBJ1-1 gives the whole variable domain DTGVSQNPRHKITKRGQNVTFRCDPISEHNRLYWYRQTLGQGPEFLTYFQNEAQLEKSRLLSDRFSAERPKGSFSTLEIQRTEQGDSAMYLCASSPPGGARNTEAFFGQGTRLTVV.

This chain joins TRBV2 and TRBJ1-2; D perhaps matches TRBD1 (5 bases). Looked up from germline, CDR1 is SNHLY and CDR2 is FYNNEI. This CDR3 contains 12 residues. The V end was cut by 7 bases, the J end by 2 bases, with 8 bases between. CDR3 region: CASNSGNYGYTF. DNA of the CDR3: TGTGCCAGCAACTCAGGGAACTATGGCTACACCTTC.

V is TRBV10-3 and J is TRBJ1-5; the D is unclear. Per germline, CDR1 ENHRY and CDR2 SYGVKD. With 0 bases removed from V and 3 bases from J, the gap between germline ends came to 15 bases. The CDR3 is made up of 17 amino acids. CDR3 nucleotide sequence: TGTGCCATCAGTGAGTCGACACCAAGGTCGCACAATCAGCCCCAGCATTTT. Protein product: CAISESTPRSHNQPQHF.

The chain employs TRBV5-1 and TRBJ2-1; no reliable D call. The germline V gene has CDR1 SGHRS and CDR2 YFSETQ. The CDR3 is 17 residues long. Trimming took off 3 bases at V and 0 bases at J, with 16 bases between the two ends. The CDR3 loop reads CASSSLLTLDSYNEQFF. CDR3 bases: TGCGCCAGCAGCTCCCTTTTAACCCTCGACTCCTACAATGAGCAGTTCTTC.

The CDR3 sequence is CAGRAYTEAFF. The CDR3 coding sequence is TGTGCCGGACGGGCGTACACTGAAGCTTTCTTT. The chain combines TRBV2 with TRBJ1-1; D is undetermined. V was shortened by 11 bases and J by 3 bases, with 10 bases between the two germline ends. CDR1 SNHLY and CDR2 FYNNEI come from the germline V gene. The CDR3 consists of 11 residues.

This rearrangement joins TRBV20-1 to TRBJ1-5; D gene uncertain. The CDR3 consists of 13 residues. Deletions cut 6 bases from V and 3 bases from J, with 12 bases between. CDR1 is DFQATT, CDR2 SNEGSKA, per germline (reference sequence). CDR3 nucleotides: TGCAGTGCCACAGACGGGCACAATCAGCCCCAGCATTTT. Encoded protein: CSATDGHNQPQHF.

The chain couples TRBV11-3 to TRBJ2-3; the D gene is possibly TRBD2 (5 bases). V lost 10 bases to trimming and J lost 0 bases, with 14 bases between them. The CDR3 loop spans 14 amino acids. CDR1 and CDR2 (germline): SGHNT, YENEEA. The CDR3 DNA is TGTGCCACTAGTCGGGGATATAGCACAGATACGCAGTATTTT. Translation: CATSRGYSTDTQYF.

This clonotype was found a few times. The gene calls are TRBV24-1 and TRBJ2-3, with 8 bases fitting TRBD1. The CDR3 has 14 amino acids. J gave up 12 bases and V 2 bases, and 9 bases lay outside the gene matches. Germline CDR1 and CDR2: KGHDR and SFDVKD. DNA of the CDR3: TGTGCCACCAGTGATTCCGGGGCAGGGGGCCTTCAGTATTTT. Protein: CATSDSGAGGLQYF.

V usage is TRBV24-1 and J usage is TRBJ1-5, with TRBD1 identical over 9 bases. This CDR3 spans 13 amino acids. With 9 bases clipped from V and 7 bases from J, the junction kept 6 bases outside the gene matches. The germline V gene has CDR1 KGHDR and CDR2 SFDVKD. The chain's CDR3 is CATGTGNRQPQHF. The CDR3 DNA sequence: TGTGCCACCGGGACAGGGAATAGGCAGCCCCAGCATTTT.

The chain is built from TRBV7-9 and TRBJ1-2; D uncertain. V was pared by 2 bases and J by 1 base, with 5 bases between. The CDR3 contains 13 residues. Germline CDR1 and CDR2: SEHNR and FQNEAQ (reference sequence). CDR3 bases: TGTGCCAGCAGCTTAACAGTTAACTATGGCTACACCTTC. Amino acid sequence: CASSLTVNYGYTF.